The clone carrying this T cell receptor beta chain appeared many times. These data belong to a study of CD8+CD57+ T cells in acquired aplastic anemia. The overall study: Recorded DNA amounts for sorted CD4+ and CD8+ cells had an average of approximately 3 ug.

Germline V gives CDR1 DFQATT, CDR2 SNEGSKA (reference sequence). V was pared by 5 bases and J by 3 bases, with 5 bases between. This CDR3 has 11 residues. It was genomic DNA that served as the template for profiling TCR beta VDJ and CDR3. Via MiXCR, TCRdb re-called the reads, giving one row per CDR3 protein. The sample holds about 180,000 distinct CDR3 sequences, less than 60% seen once. Patients sequenced had flow cytometry evidence of CD8+CD57+ cell expansion. When blood sampling took place, the patients had received no therapy. The origin of this receptor is a human donor with aplastic anemia. Sequenced material: sorted CD4+, CD8+, or CD8+CD57+ T cells (not recorded which) from PBMCs. V and J are TRBV20-1 and TRBJ1-3; D not certain. The DNA of the CDR3 is TGCAGTGCTGGTCTTGGAAACACCATATATTTT. It is translated as CSAGLGNTIYF.